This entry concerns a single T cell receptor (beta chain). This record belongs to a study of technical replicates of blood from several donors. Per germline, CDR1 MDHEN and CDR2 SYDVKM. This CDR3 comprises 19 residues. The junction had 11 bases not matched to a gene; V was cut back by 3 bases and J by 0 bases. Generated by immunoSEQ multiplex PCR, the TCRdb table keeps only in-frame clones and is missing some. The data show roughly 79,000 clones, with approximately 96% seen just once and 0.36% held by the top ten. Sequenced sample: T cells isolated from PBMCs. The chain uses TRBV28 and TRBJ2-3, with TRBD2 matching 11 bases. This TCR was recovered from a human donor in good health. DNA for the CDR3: TGTGCCAGCAGTTTTGTCCTAGCGGGAGGCCGACCTAGCACAGATACGCAGTATTTT. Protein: CASSFVLAGGRPSTDTQYF.